This T cell receptor (beta chain) was sequenced in a study of beta chain features in type 1 diabetes. On this clone itself: Its antigen remains unidentified.

Blood was drawn once from each donor into heparinised tubes. The draws averaged about 110 mL. Study results and limitations: PCR might favor shorter templates, equally in patients and controls. Comparison showed that naive, central memory and Treg TCRB repertoires appeared more similar among patients than among healthy donors.

Expressed TCRB transcripts were sequenced because the isolated RNA had all been reverse transcribed beforehand. Repertoires were generated with immunoSEQ multiplex PCR, while TCRdb's copy carries only in-frame clones and drops some. The data show some 150,000 clones, with under 60% seen just once and under 0.5% held by the top ten. The TCR sequence derives from a man aged 18 to 35 in good health. Sample: Tregs from blood.

In DNA, the CDR3 is TGTGCCAGCAGCTTAAGCGGGCACACAGATACGCAGTATTTT. It codes for CASSLSGHTDTQYF. This rearrangement joins TRBV7-8 to TRBJ2-3; D possibly corresponds to TRBD2 (6 bases). CDR1 is SGHVS, CDR2 FQNEAQ, per germline. Trimming took off 2 bases at V and 2 bases at J, with 8 bases between the two ends. This CDR3 has 14 amino acids.